This T cell receptor beta chain was sequenced during a study of blood T cell repertoires in COVID-19 (dated by TCRdb to 2018 to 2021). Study-level background: Collaborator samples came from the United States, Italy and Spain and covered acute and convalescent phases of COVID-19. The prospective study material was composed of cDNA or gDNA derived from T cells, B-cell-depleted T cells, or PBMCs. The dataset comprised deeply sampled blood TCRbeta repertoires from subjects exposed to, actively infected with, or recovered from COVID-19. The repertoires were released in a freely available public database meant as a resource for research on the immune response to SARS-CoV-2. Samples were obtained from the ongoing ImmuneRACE study (first 160 participants) and from approximately 1,200 subjects provided by 6 global collaborators. The sample metadata nearly always contained a de-identified subject ID, COVID-19 status, age in years and sex. HLA class I and class II types, where available, came from metadata supplied by the sample provider rather than from assay-based typing. General conclusions and limits of the study: The amount of clinical and demographic metadata varied by source and participant and was provided uncurated.

Inclusive of the bounding cysteine and phenylalanine, the CDR3 is 14 residues long. Only CDR3 DNA is held: 42 bases, read in frame from base 1. CDR1 LGHDT and CDR2 YNNKEL were looked up in the germline V gene (reference sequence). Trimming takes 7 bases off V and 4 bases off J; junction bases not matched to a gene: 9. As to this clone: Its antigen remains undetermined. The record has no base qualities; no much larger clone is one base away.

Whole blood was collected in K2EDTA tubes by collaborating institutions according to the institutions' own protocols. Collaborator samples were shipped for TCRbeta analysis as frozen whole blood, isolated PBMCs, or DNA extracted from either sample type. TCRbeta CDR3 regions were amplified from genomic DNA using the immunoSEQ Assay, a bias-controlled multiplex PCR. Concerning the study's data processing: Within the assay, amplification of reference gene primers was used to estimate how many nucleated cells each sample contained. To quantify the absolute abundance of each unique TCRbeta CDR3 rearrangement, sequence reads were collapsed and filtered. For each sample, productive Simpson clonality was calculated as the square root of Simpson's diversity index across productive rearrangements. TCRdb's version of the immuneACCESS table is confined to in-frame rearrangements and falls short of the full clone set. An unresolved V gene accounts for under half of the shortfall where checked; the remainder is of unknown origin. V, J and clone size derive from that table, while D and trimming were established from the DNA sequence. The sample table lists 15,000 to 20,000 clones, roughly 88% of them with a count of one. The top ten clonotypes cover 2.5% to 3.5% of the sample.

Sample: peripheral blood. This clonotype was sampled from a human donor in a cohort sampled during active COVID-19. Recombination linked TRBV3-1 (or the pseudogene TRBV3-2) to TRBJ1-2, and TRBD1 matches 7 of the central bases. The DNA sequence is given as TGTGCCAGCACCCCAAGGGGACAGCTCTATGGCTACACCTTC. Translated, it reads CASTPRGQLYGYTF.